This TCR beta chain stems from a study of shared clonotypes between healthy human individuals. CDR3 length: 12 amino acids. V dropped 1 base and J dropped 6 bases, with 5 bases sitting between them. Germline V lookup: CDR1 SEHNR, CDR2 FQNEAQ (reference sequence). CD4+ cells yielded CD45RA+ naive and CD45RA-negative memory subsets. Authors' processing steps: There were no quality scores in the junction-only immunoSEQ sequences, so filtering differed. Some clones are missing from TCRdb's copy, which holds only in-frame ones; the method was immunoSEQ multiplex PCR. The DNA gave D and trimming, while V, J and clone size come from that table. The sample lists about 1.5 million clones, approximately 98% occurring once.

Sequenced: naive CD4+ T cells sorted from blood. Subset: CD45RA+ positively selected. This TCR came from a man aged 25-45 years in good health. V is TRBV7-9 and J is TRBJ2-3; D unresolved. CDR3 sequence (DNA): TGTGCCAGCAGCTTAGAACGGGATACGCAGTATTTT. It yields the protein CASSLERDTQYF.